This T cell receptor (beta chain) was documented in a study of blood T cell repertoires in COVID-19. Turning to the study itself: PBMCs, B-cell-depleted T cells, or T cells were the source of the cDNA or gDNA that made up the material.

Method: immunoSEQ multiplex PCR; TCRdb's copy keeps in-frame clones and lacks some. The sample includes approximately 54,000 clones, more than 85% of them seen just once. V lost 3 bases and J lost 13; bases outside the gene matches: 5. The CDR3 has 12 amino acids. CDR1 is MGHRA, CDR2 YSYEKL, per germline. The rearrangement links TRBV4-1 to TRBJ2-5; 10 positions agree with TRBD1. This TCR was sampled from a man between 45 and 60 years old with acute or convalescent COVID-19. The sequenced material came from peripheral blood. The CDR3 reads CASSHNRDRGYF. For the CDR3, the DNA is TGCGCCAGCAGCCATAACCGGGACAGGGGGTACTTC.